This T cell receptor beta chain is from a study of blood T cells in healthy people across ages. A second about 7 to 11 cycle PCR used barcoded and J-beta primers. Each cDNA was tagged by a template-switch adaptor containing 12 random nucleotides. TCRdb reprocessed the 5' RACE reads with MiXCR, giving one entry per CDR3 protein. The sample consists of 1.5 million to 2 million distinct CDR3 sequences, roughly 49% of them appearing once. V dropped 5 bases and J dropped 2; count of bases not matched to a gene: 6. The CDR3 covers 16 residues. Germline lookup yields CDR1 SGHTA and CDR2 FQGTGA. This TCR was recovered from a woman aged 40 to 55 in good health. V gene TRBV7-3 combines with J gene TRBJ2-3, with 11 nucleotides matching TRBD2. Sequenced input: blood. DNA for the CDR3: TGTGCCAGCAGCCCCCGACTAGCGGGGCTCACAGATACGCAGTATTTT. Encoded protein: CASSPRLAGLTDTQYF.